This T cell receptor (beta chain) was sequenced for a study of T cells after yellow fever vaccination. Study-wide findings and caveats: Post-booster reappearance was seen for most primary-vaccination clones (about 96% CD4, 75% to 90% CD8). Clonotypes appearing in both CD4 and CD8 compartments existed, and their share was small. Within FACS-sorted repertoires, abundant clonotypes contaminating from the bulk population could be present.

TCRdb reanalysed the 5' RACE reads using MiXCR and keeps one entry per CDR3 protein. This sample yields 300,000 or so distinct CDR3 sequences, of which around 6.8% are seen a single time; 15% to 20% belongs to the top ten. About this clonotype itself: Its antigen is undetermined.

Germline V gene data show CDR1 as LGHNT and CDR2 as FRNRAP. V was pared by 6 bases and J by 0 bases, with 14 bases between. This CDR3 is 15 amino acids long. V gene TRBV12-5 combines with J gene TRBJ1-2, with D hard to call. This TCR was recovered from a man younger than 30 who received the YFV17D yellow fever vaccine. Sequencing was performed on PBMCs, taken around 45 days after the first yellow fever vaccination. CDR3 loop: CASGTPGRPNYGYTF. The CDR3 bases are TGTGCTAGTGGGACCCCGGGCAGACCTAACTATGGCTACACCTTC.